These T cell receptor beta chains were read from a single sample in a study of T cells in Graves' hyperthyroidism and ophthalmopathy. Each CDR3 protein gets one entry after TCRdb re-called the multiplex PCR reads with MiXCR. The sample lists hundreds of thousands of distinct CDR3 sequences; about 15% were seen once. Sequenced material: blood. The source of these receptors is a woman aged 25-40 years with Graves' hyperthyroidism that later progressed to Graves' ophthalmopathy. The conserved cysteine and the conserved F or W are not part of the CDR3 here. The order of the fields is V gene, CDR3 protein.

>TRBV11-3
ASSLAGFETQY
>TRBV10-3
AISVGTDNQPQH
>TRBV7-6
ASSWEGTSGNEQF
>TRBV28
ASSSRRKVSYEQY
>TRBV19
ASSTRPGETQY
>TRBV7-9
ASSSVVINEQY
>TRBV27
ASTGTESDTEAF
>TRBV27
ASRQSTSTSYYEQY
>TRBV28
ASTLSPVNQPQH
>TRBV12-3/TRBV12-4
ASSQSASNQPQH
>TRBV5-1
ASSSVDRAHYGYT
>TRBV12-3/TRBV12-4
ASRIRQGAVIEQF
>TRBV30
AWSGQGAWGNQPQH
>TRBV20-1
SAQNGWNGELF
>TRBV7-8
ASSLARETNEKLF
>TRBV15
ATSAPGTQY
>TRBV19
ASTHSSPGQGGVGTEAF
>TRBV12-3/TRBV12-4
ASSPGLLNT
>TRBV7-9
ASSGDRVTYEQY
>TRBV6-2/TRBV6-3
ASSEGSGSSYNEQF
>TRBV4-1
ASSFGRGVTEAF
>TRBV11-3
ASSPGRTTTDTQY
>TRBV19
ASSIPGAFYEDIAKNIQY
>TRBV10-3
AISGIRGAPYEQY
>TRBV24-1
ATSDGPLRETQY
>TRBV20-1
SVSRQGGTEAF
>TRBV7-9
ASSFLSIQGAETQY
>TRBV6-2/TRBV6-3
ASSYSGLADDTQY
>TRBV12-5
ASGLLTGTEYQETQY
>TRBV6-1
ASYYGTGFSSSGANVLT
>TRBV12-3/TRBV12-4
ASSSFTRSPLH
>TRBV9
ASSTNSNEQF
>TRBV20-1
SARVQGQNTEAF
>TRBV5-1
ASSLSRGPGEAF
>TRBV18
ASSEQGDSTDTQY
>TRBV7-2
ASSPYTRNAETQY
>TRBV28
ASSQDRGGTEAF
>TRBV3-1
ASSQAAANYGYT
>TRBV11-2
ASSLDRYGYEQY
>TRBV6-5
ASSYGDSEREKNTEAF
>TRBV25-1
ASSGTWTGGPEAF
>TRBV30
AWSGQYNQPQH
>TRBV2
ASSEGGPGAQH
>TRBV20-1
SARSGRGQEQF
>TRBV12-3/TRBV12-4
ASSSMDRVGASEQF
>TRBV6-1
ASSPPGTGTIAF
>TRBV7-2
ASSSGEYEQY
>TRBV13
ASSSPTGVGYGYT
>TRBV24-1
ATSRQGVGNTGELF
>TRBV14
ASSQDWGTEAF
>TRBV11-1
ASSGLAVTYNEQF
>TRBV27
ASSLRDPINTDTQY
>TRBV20-1
SALMYEQF
>TRBV29-1
SVEEGISYNEQF
>TRBV12-3/TRBV12-4
ASSPDTYGYT